This T cell receptor beta chain comes out of a study of blood T cell repertoires in COVID-19. At the level of the study: Some COVID-19 samples were acute and others convalescent; all came from the United States, Italy and Spain. T cells, B-cell-depleted T cells, or PBMCs supplied cDNA or gDNA.

Trimming took 5 bases from V and 2 from J, leaving 13 bases between them. The germline V gene has CDR1 SGHAT and CDR2 FQNNGV. The CDR3 runs 14 residues. Under the authors' procedure: From reference gene primer amplification, estimates of nucleated cell counts were derived. Only in-frame clones appear in the TCRdb table, and some are missing; sequencing was by immunoSEQ multiplex PCR. V and J calls plus clone size are reproduced from that table; the DNA served to infer D and trimming. This repertoire shows around 31,000 clones, approximately 93% found once; its top ten account for under 4.5%. Sequenced sample: peripheral blood. V is TRBV11-2 and J is TRBJ2-7, with no clear D. The source is a man in his 60s with acute or convalescent COVID-19. The CDR3 nucleotides are TGTGCCAGCAGCCAAGATGGGCGAGCCTACGAGCAGTACTTC. This translates into CASSQDGRAYEQYF.